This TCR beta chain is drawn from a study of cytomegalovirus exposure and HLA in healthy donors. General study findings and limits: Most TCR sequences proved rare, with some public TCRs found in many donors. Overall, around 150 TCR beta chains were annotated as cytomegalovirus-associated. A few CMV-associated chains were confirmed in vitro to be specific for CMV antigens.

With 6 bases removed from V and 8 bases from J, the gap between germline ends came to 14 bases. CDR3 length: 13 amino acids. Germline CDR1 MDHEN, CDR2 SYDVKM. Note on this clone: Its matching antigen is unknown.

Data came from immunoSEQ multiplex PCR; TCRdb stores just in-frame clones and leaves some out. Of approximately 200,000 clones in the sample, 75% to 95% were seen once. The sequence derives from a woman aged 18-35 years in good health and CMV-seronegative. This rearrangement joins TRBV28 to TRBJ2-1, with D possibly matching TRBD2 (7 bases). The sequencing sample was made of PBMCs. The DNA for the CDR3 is TGTGCCAGCAGCTTGGGGGGGCGAGATGAGCAGTTCTTC. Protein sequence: CASSLGGRDEQFF.